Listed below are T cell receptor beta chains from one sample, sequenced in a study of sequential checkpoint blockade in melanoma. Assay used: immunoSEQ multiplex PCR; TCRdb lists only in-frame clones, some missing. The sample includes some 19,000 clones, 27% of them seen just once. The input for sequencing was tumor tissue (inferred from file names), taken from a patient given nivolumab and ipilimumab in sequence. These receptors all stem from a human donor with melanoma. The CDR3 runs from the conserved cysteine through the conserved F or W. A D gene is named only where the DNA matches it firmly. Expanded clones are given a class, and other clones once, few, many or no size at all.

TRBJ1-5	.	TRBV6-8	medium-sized	CASIVDPRSVQPQHF
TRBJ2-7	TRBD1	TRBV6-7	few	CASSYGTGGYEQYF
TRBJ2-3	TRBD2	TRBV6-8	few	CASWASGEHTDTQYF
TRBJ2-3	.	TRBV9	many	CASSVGGRVGDTQYF
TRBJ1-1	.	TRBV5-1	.	CASSLGGLNTEAFF
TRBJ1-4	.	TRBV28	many	CASSQLTPGHPEKLFF
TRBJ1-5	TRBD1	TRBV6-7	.	CASSRPGTAKNQPQHF
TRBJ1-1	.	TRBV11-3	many	CASSWTGMNTEAFF
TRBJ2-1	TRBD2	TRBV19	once	CASSIGSGGANEQFF
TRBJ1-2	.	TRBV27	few	CASSPRQVNYGYTF
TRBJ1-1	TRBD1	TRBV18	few	CASSPRQGEAFF
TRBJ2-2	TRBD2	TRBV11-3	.	CASSLTSGRTGELFF
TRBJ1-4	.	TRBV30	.	CAWMGAGKLFF
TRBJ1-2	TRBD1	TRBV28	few	CASRAGTGYGYTF
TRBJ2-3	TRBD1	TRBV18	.	CASSPPTGTDTQYF
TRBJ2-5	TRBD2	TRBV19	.	CASSIGGLAGVETQYF
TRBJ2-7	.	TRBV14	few	CASSQEAAFYEQYF
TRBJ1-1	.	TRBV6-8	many	CASVLASLMGSEAFF
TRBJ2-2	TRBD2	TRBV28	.	CASSPQGSGRLGELFF
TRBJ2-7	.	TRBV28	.	CASTTGGPPYEQYF
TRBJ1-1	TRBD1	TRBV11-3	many	CASSQGTGGMNTEAFF
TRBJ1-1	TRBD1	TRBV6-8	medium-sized	CASSPDRVGNTEAFF
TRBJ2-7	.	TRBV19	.	CASSPGTGLYEQYF
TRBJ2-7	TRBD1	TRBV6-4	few	CASRGGQVSSYEQYF
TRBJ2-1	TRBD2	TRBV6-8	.	CASSSPRGSGRATSYNEQFF
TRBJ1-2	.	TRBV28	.	CASKRGMNYGYTF
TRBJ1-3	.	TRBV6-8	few	CASSPGWGNTIYF
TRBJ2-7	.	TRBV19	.	CASSIVGGAVSYEQYF
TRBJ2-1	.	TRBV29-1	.	CSVASQTNYNEQFF